This T cell receptor (beta chain) was found in a study of blood T cell repertoires in COVID-19. Enrollment of patients from Seattle took place during active infection, with longitudinal follow-up. CDR3 length: 14 amino acids. V was pared by 0 bases and J by 7 bases, with 15 bases between. Germline V CDR1 and CDR2: GTSNPN, SVGIG (reference sequence). In the original processing: From reference gene primer amplification, estimates of nucleated cell counts were derived. The method was immunoSEQ multiplex PCR; TCRdb's version includes in-frame clones alone and lacks a portion of them. The D gene and trimming were derived from the DNA, and the V and J assignments and clone size from that table. The data contain a few hundred thousand clones, approximately 87% of them singletons.

This clonotype originated in a woman under 40 with COVID-19, enrolled during active disease. The chain has TRBV30 and TRBJ1-2; D gene unclear. Sequencing was done on a sample of peripheral blood. This CDR3 is CAWSVLSAGSGYTF. CDR3 DNA: TGTGCCTGGAGTGTTCTCTCGGCAGGATCTGGCTACACCTTC.